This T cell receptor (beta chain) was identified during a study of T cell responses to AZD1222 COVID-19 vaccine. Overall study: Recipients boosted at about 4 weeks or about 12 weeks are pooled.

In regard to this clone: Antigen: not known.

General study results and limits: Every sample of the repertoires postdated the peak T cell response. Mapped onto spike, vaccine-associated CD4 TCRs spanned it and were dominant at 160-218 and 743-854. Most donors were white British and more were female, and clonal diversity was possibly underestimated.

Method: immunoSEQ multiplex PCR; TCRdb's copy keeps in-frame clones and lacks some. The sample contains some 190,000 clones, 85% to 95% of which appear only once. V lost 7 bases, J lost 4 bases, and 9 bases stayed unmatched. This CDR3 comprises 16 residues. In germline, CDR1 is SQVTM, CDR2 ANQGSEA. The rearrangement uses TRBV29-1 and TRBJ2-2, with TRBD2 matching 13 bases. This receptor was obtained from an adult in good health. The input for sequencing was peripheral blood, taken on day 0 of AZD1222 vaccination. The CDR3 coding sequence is TGCAGCGCGACCTTACTAGCGGGGGGGATCACCGGGGAGCTGTTTTTT. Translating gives CSATLLAGGITGELFF.